These T cell receptor beta chains were read from a single sample in a study of human T cells and chemical hapten exposure. TCRdb reprocessed the RACE reads via MiXCR and lists one record per CDR3 protein. The profile shows approximately 86,000 distinct CDR3 sequences, approximately 11% of them singletons. This sample comprised whole blood, obtained in connection with sensitization to the hapten diphenylcyclopropenone (DPC). These receptors all stem from a young woman with alopecia areata. Some clones in this sample may be carry-over from other donors' samples. The CDR3 runs from the conserved cysteine through the conserved F or W. The D gene is left open where the match is weak.

D	V	CDR3
TRBD1	TRBV24-1	CATSDSARGDYGYTF
.	TRBV6-2/TRBV6-3	CASSYDSGPGELFF
TRBD1	TRBV7-6	CASSPRQGGEAFF
.	TRBV12-3/TRBV12-4	CASSPPAPNYGYTF
TRBD2	TRBV28	CASAPTSGSGEQYF
.	TRBV12-3/TRBV12-4	CASISDISYNEQFF
TRBD1	TRBV4-1	CASSQVGQGSKNIQYF
TRBD1	TRBV9	CASSARPGQGGSANYGYTF
TRBD1	TRBV7-9	CASTEGAGVRYSEQYF
.	TRBV6-5	CASSYEGPGSKGYGYTF
.	TRBV4-3	CASSQEVGQNNSPLHF
.	TRBV24-1	CATSAGPPDIQYF
.	TRBV28	CASSPGVTYEQYF
.	TRBV5-6	CRYNEQFF
.	TRBV6-6	CASREAGYAYGYTF
.	TRBV5-1	CASSLVGTSGANVLTF
.	TRBV19	CASSIGTGGTQYF
.	TRBV10-3	CAIRPGSIDTQYF
TRBD1	TRBV29-1	CSVVGTGSYNEQFF
.	TRBV20-1	CSADEPLAKNIQYF
.	TRBV5-1	CASSLARGSGANVLTF
.	TRBV12-3/TRBV12-4	CASSLAPGMLAKNIQYF
.	TRBV5-1	CASSSRTERYTGELFF
.	TRBV15	CATMFSGQETQYF
TRBD1	TRBV24-1	CATSDSGTGAIANYGYTF
TRBD2	TRBV7-2	CASSRLGREAGELFF
.	TRBV7-6	CASSSLALTPEAFF
.	TRBV12-3/TRBV12-4	CASSSDADRPYGYTF
.	TRBV11-2	CASSLVGLGLTGELFF
TRBD2	TRBV6-4	CASSQTGTSGGLPTDTQYF
.	TRBV7-2	CASSPRQAKTMNTEAFF
.	TRBV5-1	CASSYWGGPGDEQFF
.	TRBV2	CASNSPAEQFF
TRBD2	TRBV20-1	CSAQSSSGGVLLEQFF
TRBD2	TRBV3-1	CASSQRASTSGKNIQYF
TRBD1	TRBV27	CASSSAGGLSAEAFF
TRBD1	TRBV30	CAWSGRGLNYGYTF
.	TRBV3-1	CASSQDAQGGANVLTF
.	TRBV12-3/TRBV12-4	CASSFEALSNQPQHF
.	TRBV7-8	CASSKRDGSNYGYTF
TRBD1	TRBV28	CASRGGQGFAYGYTF
.	TRBV6-2/TRBV6-3	CASKNRATYEQYF
.	TRBV20-1	CSARGGYDNEQFF
.	TRBV18	CASSPQAGGTDTQYF
.	TRBV6-5	CASRMEGRDSPLHF
TRBD1	TRBV12-3/TRBV12-4	CASRPGGGGYTF
TRBD2	TRBV5-6	CASSNSGGWDEQFF
TRBD1	TRBV29-1	CSAEQGNIQYF
TRBD1	TRBV6-2/TRBV6-3	CASSQFGTGERQPQHF
.	TRBV3-1	CASSQFDSLQETQYF
.	TRBV6-2/TRBV6-3	CASSYTTESYGYTF
.	TRBV6-1	CASSEYLQGGMNTEAFF